This T cell receptor beta chain was sequenced for a study of identical twins' blood T cells. Both ends of each TCR cDNA library bore sample-specific barcodes. Authors' methods: Per-library CDR3 reads ranged about 2 to 4 million; clonotypes, ~85,000 to ~500,000. TCRdb re-analysed the 5' RACE reads in MiXCR, keeping a single row per CDR3 protein. The V and J calls shown here were made by TCRdb, not taken from the authors' results. This repertoire shows roughly 340,000 distinct CDR3 sequences, over 25% found once; its top ten account for about 6%. Study-level results: Each donor's most abundant TCRbeta clonotypes shared more CDR3 sequences with her twin than unrelated donors.

As for this clonotype: Antigen: not known.

CDR1 and CDR2 (germline): MNHEY, SVGEGT. Trimming pared 1 base from V and 0 bases from J, leaving 15 bases between. The CDR3 covers 17 residues. Six healthy women, forming three identical twin pairs, donated samples. The rearrangement joins TRBV6-2 or TRBV6-3 to TRBJ2-5; D remains unclear. This receptor was obtained from a woman aged 18-49 years in good health. Specimen: PBMCs. CDR3 loop: CASSYYGSARYQETQYF. CDR3 nucleotides: TGTGCCAGCAGTTACTATGGTTCGGCCAGGTACCAAGAGACCCAGTACTTC.